This T cell receptor beta chain was observed in a study of OX40 agonist ivuxolimab in advanced cancers. Across the study: The drug used for patients, ivuxolimab, was an agonistic anti-OX40 (CD134) antibody.

The CDR3 covers 16 residues. The germline gives CDR1 SEHNR, CDR2 FQNEAQ (reference sequence). Deletions cut 11 bases from V and 1 base from J, with 20 bases between. Assay: immunoSEQ multiplex PCR; the TCRdb copy retains only in-frame clones and omits some. The repertoire holds about 33,000 clones, with around 90% as singletons. The chain links TRBV7-9 to TRBJ2-2; no clear D. This specimen consisted of CD4+ or CD8+ T cells sorted from blood, obtained in a trial of the OX40 agonist ivuxolimab. The source is an adult with an advanced solid tumor such as melanoma, head and neck, liver or kidney cancer. CDR3 loop: CAHEGRTSLNTGELFF. In DNA form, the CDR3 reads TGTGCCCACGAAGGACGGACCTCCTTGAACACCGGGGAGCTGTTTTTT.